These T cell receptor beta chains were read from a single sample in a study of beta chain features in type 1 diabetes. Sequencing was performed with immunoSEQ multiplex PCR; in TCRdb, only in-frame clones are kept and a portion is missing. The sample yields around 260,000 clones, about a fifth seen once. Sequencing was performed on naive CD4+ T cells from blood. These receptors originate from a middle-aged woman with type 1 diabetes. Each CDR3 is given with its conserved first and last residue. The order of the fields is V gene, J gene, clone size, D gene, CDR3 DNA, CDR3 protein. A D gene is named only where the DNA matches it firmly. Clone size, where shown, is once, few, many, or a class for clones that have expanded.

TRBV9	TRBJ2-5	-	-	TGTGCCAGCAGCTATCAGGGGGGCCACGAGACCCAGTACTTC	CASSYQGGHETQYF
TRBV7-9	TRBJ1-5	-	TRBD1	TGTGCCAGCAGCTTGGCGACAGGGGTAAATCAGCCCCAGCATTTT	CASSLATGVNQPQHF
TRBV29-1	TRBJ1-2	few	TRBD1	TGCAGCGGACGACAGGGGAACTATGGCTACACCTTC	CSGRQGNYGYTF
TRBV10-3	TRBJ1-1	-	-	TGTGCCATCGGAGCCGGGACATTGAACACTGAAGCTTTCTTT	CAIGAGTLNTEAFF
TRBV6-5	TRBJ2-3	-	TRBD1	TGTGCCAGCAGACGACAGGGACCAAGCACAGATACGCAGTATTTT	CASRRQGPSTDTQYF
TRBV7-3	TRBJ1-1	-	TRBD1	TGTGCCAGCAGCTTCGGACAGGGGAACACTGAAGCTTTCTTT	CASSFGQGNTEAFF
TRBV25-1	TRBJ2-3	few	-	TGTGCCAGCCGCCGGGACACCACAGATACGCAGTATTTT	CASRRDTTDTQYF
TRBV30	TRBJ2-7	-	TRBD2	TGTGCCTGGAGTGTACGGGGAGGGCGTCTCGAGCAGTACTTC	CAWSVRGGRLEQYF
TRBV14	TRBJ1-2	-	-	TGTGCCAGCAGCCAAGATCTCCGGGCGGGCTATGGCTACACCTTC	CASSQDLRAGYGYTF
TRBV4-2	TRBJ2-2	few	TRBD1	TGTGCCAGCAGCCAAGCGAGACAGGGGAGTACCGGGGAGCTGTTTTTT	CASSQARQGSTGELFF
TRBV5-1	TRBJ2-7	-	-	TGCGCCAGCAGCTTGCCAGGGGGGAGCGAGCAGTACTTC	CASSLPGGSEQYF
TRBV28	TRBJ2-1	-	-	TGTGCCAGCAGGCAGGGGTGGGGTGAGCAGTTCTTC	CASRQGWGEQFF
TRBV2	TRBJ2-7	once	TRBD2	TGTGCCAGCGGGACTAGCGGGAGAGGAACCTACTACGAGCAGTACTTC	CASGTSGRGTYYEQYF
TRBV7-8	TRBJ1-2	-	TRBD1	TGTGCCAGCAGCTTAGTAGGGACAGGGAACTATGGCTACACCTTC	CASSLVGTGNYGYTF
TRBV28	TRBJ1-6	-	-	TGTGCCAGCGTCCCCGGGGATAATTCACCCCTCCACTTT	CASVPGDNSPLHF
TRBV9	TRBJ1-1	few	TRBD1	TGTGCCAGCAGCGTAGGACAGGGGAACACTGAAGCTTTCTTT	CASSVGQGNTEAFF
TRBV7-9	TRBJ1-2	-	TRBD1	TGTGCCAGCAGCCCCTCTGGGACAGGTGATGGCTACACCTTC	CASSPSGTGDGYTF
TRBV18	TRBJ2-1	few	-	TGTGCCAGCTCCCTCGGACTATCCAATGAGCAGTTCTTC	CASSLGLSNEQFF
TRBV27	TRBJ1-1	few	TRBD1	TGTGCCAGCAGTCCTGGGACAGGGGAAGCTTTCTTT	CASSPGTGEAFF
TRBV2	TRBJ2-5	few	-	TGTGCCAGCAGTGCCTCGGGATTTCAAGAGACCCAGTACTTC	CASSASGFQETQYF
TRBV7-3	TRBJ2-1	-	TRBD1	TGTGCCAGCAGCCCCGGGACAGGGCCCTACAATGAGCAGTTCTTC	CASSPGTGPYNEQFF
TRBV28	TRBJ2-7	-	-	TGTGCCAGCAGCTTAGACACCTCCTACGAGCAGTACTTC	CASSLDTSYEQYF
TRBV7-2	TRBJ1-2	few	-	TGTGCCAGCAGCCTTACTCTCTATGGCTACACCTTC	CASSLTLYGYTF
TRBV9	TRBJ2-5	-	TRBD2	TGTGCCAGCAGCGTAGTTTCCTCTAGCGGGAGTGAGACCCAGTACTTC	CASSVVSSSGSETQYF
TRBV29-1	TRBJ2-7	-	-	TGCAGCGTTGGGAAGGGGGGCAGGGGGTCCTCCTACGAGCAGTACTTC	CSVGKGGRGSSYEQYF
TRBV20-1	TRBJ1-2	few	-	TGCAGTGCTCCCGTCTATGGCTACACCTTC	CSAPVYGYTF
TRBV7-9	TRBJ2-1	few	TRBD2	TGTGCCAGCAGCTTAAGGCTAGCGGGGGCCGGGGATGAGCAGTTCTTC	CASSLRLAGAGDEQFF
TRBV5-1	TRBJ1-5	few	-	TGCGCCAGCAGCTTGGACGGAGCCAACAATCAGCCCCAGCATTTT	CASSLDGANNQPQHF
TRBV9	TRBJ1-5	-	-	TGTGCCAGCAGCGTAGGGTCCGGTGGCAATCAGCCCCAGCATTTT	CASSVGSGGNQPQHF
TRBV29-1	TRBJ1-1	few	-	TGCAGCGTTGAACCAGGGGTCACTGAAGCTTTCTTT	CSVEPGVTEAFF